This T cell receptor beta chain was captured in a study of T cells after yellow fever vaccination. Conversion of TCR transcripts into cDNA relied on 5'RACE template switching, which added a universal primer site and UMIs. TCRdb used MiXCR to reprocess the 5' RACE reads, holding one entry per CDR3 protein. This sample has roughly 310,000 distinct CDR3 sequences; 8.7% occur once, and the top ten carry approximately 18%. Study findings and constraints: Abundant clonotypes from the bulk population could get into FACS-sorted repertoires as contaminants. Compared with primary, the secondary response was weaker and peaked at day 5, not 15. Post-booster samples contained most primary-vaccination clones (approximately 95% CD4, about 90% CD8).

A few counts support this clonotype. Its antigen is not identified. This CDR3 is 19 amino acids long. Germline lookup yields CDR1 MNHNS and CDR2 SASEGT. V gave up 7 bases and J gave up 0 bases, with 22 bases separating them. The source material was PBMCs, sampled on the day of the first yellow fever vaccination. This clonotype was sampled from a man younger than 30 who received the YFV17D yellow fever vaccine. This rearrangement joins TRBV6-1 to TRBJ1-6; D uncertain. The CDR3 here is CASTPDPTGRISYNSPLHF. The CDR3 DNA reads as TGTGCCAGCACCCCAGATCCCACCGGAAGGATCTCCTATAATTCACCCCTCCACTTT.